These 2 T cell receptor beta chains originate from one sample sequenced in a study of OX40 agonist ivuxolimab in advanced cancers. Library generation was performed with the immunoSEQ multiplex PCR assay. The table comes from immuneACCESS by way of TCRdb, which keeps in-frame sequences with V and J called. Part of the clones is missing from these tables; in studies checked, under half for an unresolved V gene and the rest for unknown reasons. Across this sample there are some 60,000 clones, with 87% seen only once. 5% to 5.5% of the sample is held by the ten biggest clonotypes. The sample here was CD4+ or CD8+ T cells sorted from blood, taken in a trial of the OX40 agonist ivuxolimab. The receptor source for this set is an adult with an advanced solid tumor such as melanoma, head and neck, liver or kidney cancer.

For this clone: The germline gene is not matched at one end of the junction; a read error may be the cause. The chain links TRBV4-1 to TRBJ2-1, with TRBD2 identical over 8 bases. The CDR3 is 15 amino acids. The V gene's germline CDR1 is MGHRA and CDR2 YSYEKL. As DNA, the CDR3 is TGCGCCAGCGGCCATCACGGACTAGCCCTCAATGAGCAGTTCTTC. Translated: CASGHHGLALNEQFF.

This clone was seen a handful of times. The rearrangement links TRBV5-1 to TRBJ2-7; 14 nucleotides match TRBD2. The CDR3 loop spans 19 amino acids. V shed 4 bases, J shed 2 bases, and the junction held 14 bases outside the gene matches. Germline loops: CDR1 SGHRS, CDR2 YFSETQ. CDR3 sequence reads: CASSPGTSGSRLLAYEQYF. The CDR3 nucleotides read TGCGCCAGCAGCCCCGGGACTAGCGGGAGCCGACTCTTGGCCTACGAGCAGTACTTC.